The 24 T cell receptor beta chains below were found in one sample sequenced in a study of blood T cell repertoires in COVID-19 (dated by TCRdb to between 2020 and 2021). Libraries came from the immunoSEQ multiplex PCR assay. This is the immuneACCESS table as TCRdb keeps it, with only in-frame sequences that have V and J called. A part of the clones is gone; compared with another copy, unresolved V genes explain less than half, and the rest is unexplained. The table for this sample lists 120,000 to 150,000 clones; around 90% of them were counted only once. The ten largest clones take up more than 1.5% of the sample. Sequences were obtained from peripheral blood. The receptors were sampled from an older woman with acute or convalescent COVID-19.

This chain joins TRBV28 and TRBJ2-3, with 9 bases aligning to TRBD2. The CDR3 extends over 15 amino acids. Germline assignment: CDR1 MDHEN and CDR2 SYDVKM. V dropped 5 bases and J dropped 4; count of bases not matched to a gene: 7. The CDR3: CASSPRGGGSDTQYF. Here the CDR3 DNA reads TGTGCCAGCAGTCCGCGGGGGGGCGGCTCAGATACGCAGTATTTT.

The V and J genes are TRBV15 and TRBJ1-6; 9 nucleotides agree with TRBD1. Trimming at V came to 3 bases and at J to 6 bases, leaving 3 bases not matched to a gene. The CDR3 has 15 residues. Germline CDR1 is LNHNV and CDR2 is YYDKDF (reference sequence). CDR3 bases: TGTGCCACCAGCAGGGACAGGGGACGTAATTCACCCCTCCACTTT. Encoded protein: CATSRDRGRNSPLHF.

CDR3 nucleotides: TGTGCCAGCAGCCCGATAAGTAGTCACAATGAGCAGTTCTTC. This sequence encodes CASSPISSHNEQFF. This chain connects TRBV3-1 (or the pseudogene TRBV3-2) to TRBJ2-1; D is uncertain. V lost 4 bases and J lost 5, with 12 bases in between. CDR3 length equals 14 residues. Germline CDR1 and CDR2: LGHDT and YNNKEL (reference sequence).

The chain couples TRBV18 to TRBJ2-7; TRBD1 matches 8 bases. Germline V gene sequence: CDR1 KGHSH, CDR2 LQKENI. After removal of 6 bases from V and 2 bases from J, the junction contained 9 bases not matched to a gene. The CDR3 runs 15 residues. As DNA, the CDR3 is TGTGCCAGCTCTTCTCTTCAGGGGGCGCCCTACGAGCAGTACTTC. Translating it yields CASSSLQGAPYEQYF.

This sequence joins TRBV6-5 and TRBJ2-7, with 7 bases fitting TRBD1. Germline CDR1 reads MNHEY; CDR2 reads SVGAGI. V shed 6 bases, J shed 2 bases, and the junction held 7 bases outside the gene matches. CDR3 length: 14 residues. Here the CDR3 reads CASSPLTGTYEQYF. CDR3 nucleotide sequence: TGTGCCAGCAGCCCCTTGACAGGGACCTACGAGCAGTACTTC.

CDR3 loop: CASDIQGGWNTEAFF. CDR3 nucleotides: TGTGCCAGCGACATACAGGGGGGATGGAACACTGAAGCTTTCTTT. The rearrangement joins TRBV5-8 to TRBJ1-1, with 8 bases that match TRBD1. CDR1 and CDR2 from the germline V gene are SGHTS and YDEGEE. The CDR3 is made up of 15 amino acids. The V segment lost 7 bases and the J segment 1 base; nucleotides outside the gene matches: 9.

Comments on this clone: Its ends do not fully match the called genes, so a read error is possible. This chain uses TRBV7-7 with TRBJ2-2, with 9 bases aligning to TRBD2. The germline V gene has CDR1 SSHAT and CDR2 FNYEAQ (reference sequence). This CDR3 is built from 15 residues. CDR3 nucleotides: TGTGCTAGCAGCTACGGCGGGGGGGACACCGGGGAGCTGTTTTTT. Translation gives CASSYGGGDTGELFF.

This chain links TRBV12-3 or TRBV12-4 with TRBJ1-5; D gene uncertain. This CDR3 has 13 amino acids. V dropped 6 bases and J dropped 2 bases, with 8 bases sitting between them. The CDR3 nucleotides are TGTGCCAGCAGCCTTGCGGGCAATCAGCCCCAGCATTTT. The encoded protein is CASSLAGNQPQHF.

This chain links TRBV5-4 with TRBJ2-1; 7 positions agree with TRBD1. Germline CDR1 is SGHNT and CDR2 is YYREEE (reference sequence). With V trimmed by 1 base and J by 5 bases, 9 bases remained unmatched. The CDR3 contains 16 residues. The CDR3 spells CASSLPGQPKHNEQFF. The CDR3 nucleotides read TGTGCCAGCAGCTTGCCGGGACAGCCCAAACACAATGAGCAGTTCTTC. Drawing the rest from reference TRBV5-4 and TRBJ2-1, the complete variable domain is ETGVTQSPTHLIKTRGQQVTLRCSSQSGHNTVSWYQQALGQGPQFIFQYYREEENGRGNFPPRFSGLQFPNYSSELNVNALELDDSALYLCASSLPGQPKHNEQFFGPGTRLTVL.

This clone was recorded only once. V usage is TRBV5-1 and J usage is TRBJ1-1; a weak D match, TRBD1 (5 bases). Germline V lookup: CDR1 SGHRS, CDR2 YFSETQ. This CDR3 spans 14 amino acids. Trimming left V 2 bases short and J 0 bases short, with 8 bases between. The DNA of the CDR3 is TGCGCCAGCAGCTTCAGGGTTATGAACACTGAAGCTTTCTTT. Its translation is CASSFRVMNTEAFF.

V and J are TRBV28 and TRBJ2-3; 7 bases match TRBD2. V was pared by 7 bases and J by 2 bases, with 9 bases of the junction left unmatched. CDR3 length: 15 residues. Germline V CDR1 and CDR2: MDHEN, SYDVKM. The CDR3 bases are TGTGCCAGCACCCCGCTAGCGGCCCCCACAGATACGCAGTATTTT. It yields the protein CASTPLAAPTDTQYF.

J is TRBJ1-1 and V is TRBV5-1; 11 bases agree with TRBD1. The germline CDR1 and CDR2 sequences are SGHRS and YFSETQ. The J segment lost 5 bases and the V segment lost 4 bases, leaving 4 bases of the junction unmatched. The CDR3 consists of 14 residues. The CDR3: CASSVGTGGTEAFF. In nucleotides, the CDR3 is TGCGCCAGCAGCGTCGGGACAGGGGGGACTGAAGCTTTCTTT. The full variable domain, in which reference TRBV5-1 and TRBJ1-1 provide the parts outside the CDR3, is KAGVTQTPRYLIKTRGQQVTLSCSPISGHRSVSWYQQTPGQGLQFLFEYFSETQRNKGNFPGRFSGRQFSNSRSEMNVSTLELGDSALYLCASSVGTGGTEAFFGQGTRLTVV.

The chain has TRBV18 and TRBJ2-2; a weak D match, TRBD2 (6 bases). CDR3 length: 16 residues. V lost 5 bases to trimming and J lost 4 bases, with 17 bases between them. The germline V gene has CDR1 KGHSH and CDR2 LQKENI. The CDR3 nucleotides read TGTGCCAGCTCATCCGGGGTAGCGGTACTCACCGGGGAGCTGTTTTTT. This gives the protein CASSSGVAVLTGELFF.

The chain recombines TRBV30 with TRBJ1-3; 7 nucleotides match TRBD1. Germline CDR1 and CDR2: GTSNPN and SVGIG (reference sequence). The V segment lost 2 bases and the J segment 0 bases; nucleotides outside the gene matches: 13. The CDR3 loop spans 18 amino acids. CDR3 loop: CAWSNYAGTAISGNTIYF. Here the CDR3 DNA reads TGTGCCTGGAGTAACTACGCCGGGACAGCGATCTCTGGAAACACCATATATTTT.

V is TRBV5-1 and J is TRBJ1-1; D may be TRBD1 (5 bases). This CDR3 is 14 amino acids long. From germline, CDR1 is SGHRS and CDR2 YFSETQ. The V end lost 4 bases, the J end lost 1 base, and 11 bases lay between the germline ends. This CDR3 reads CASSPGTWNTEAFF. DNA for the CDR3: TGCGCCAGCAGCCCTGGGACTTGGAACACTGAAGCTTTCTTT.

This rearrangement joins TRBV7-9 to TRBJ2-1; no clear D. This CDR3 is built from 14 residues. CDR1 and CDR2 from the germline V gene are SEHNR and FQNEAQ (reference sequence). Trimming removed 2 bases from V and 7 bases from J, with 12 bases in between. The CDR3 loop is CASSLNAGQNEQFF. The CDR3 bases are TGTGCCAGCAGCTTAAATGCAGGCCAGAATGAGCAGTTCTTC.

The rearrangement uses TRBV6-2 or TRBV6-3 and TRBJ2-1, with 15 bases matching TRBD2. CDR1 is MNHEY and CDR2 is SVGEGT in the germline V gene. J was trimmed by 7 bases and V by 7 bases; bases with no gene match: 8. The CDR3 has 16 residues. The CDR3 loop reads CASIPGTSGGFNEQFF. CDR3 bases: TGTGCCAGCATCCCCGGGACTAGCGGGGGGTTTAATGAGCAGTTCTTC.

This clone was found once. This rearrangement joins TRBV5-1 to TRBJ2-7; 8 bases are a match to TRBD2. The junction had 9 bases not matched to a gene; V was cut back by 4 bases and J by 6 bases. Germline values: CDR1 SGHRS, CDR2 YFSETQ. The CDR3 sequence is 14 residues long. CDR3 protein: CASSTSGGAREQYF. Here the CDR3 DNA reads TGCGCCAGCAGCACCTCGGGGGGGGCGCGCGAGCAGTACTTC.

This chain links TRBV12-3 or TRBV12-4 with TRBJ2-7; TRBD1 matches at 7 bases. The length of the CDR3 is 13 residues. V gave up 8 bases and J gave up 0 bases; unmatched junction bases: 4. The CDR3 spells CASQQGNSYEQYF. CDR3 nucleotide sequence: TGTGCCAGCCAACAGGGGAACTCCTACGAGCAGTACTTC.

This chain uses TRBV5-1 with TRBJ1-1; D perhaps matches TRBD1 (6 bases). Trimming cost V 4 bases and J 1 base, with 11 bases left between them. Looked up from germline, CDR1 is SGHRS and CDR2 is YFSETQ. This CDR3 is built from 14 residues. CDR3 nucleotides: TGCGCCAGCAGCACACAGACAGGGAACACTGAAGCTTTCTTT. This translates into CASSTQTGNTEAFF.

V is TRBV7-2 and J is TRBJ1-5; possible D gene TRBD1, 5 bases. The CDR3 is 18 amino acids. V lost 1 base and J 0 bases, leaving 16 bases between the germline ends. The V gene's germline CDR1 is SGHTA and CDR2 FQGNSA. The CDR3 DNA sequence: TGTGCCAGCAGCTTAGTAGCTTCAGACAGACTTAGCAATCAGCCCCAGCATTTT. As protein: CASSLVASDRLSNQPQHF. Drawing the rest from reference TRBV7-2 and TRBJ1-5, the complete variable domain is GAGVSQSPSNKVTEKGKDVELRCDPISGHTALYWYRQSLGQGLEFLIYFQGNSAPDKSGLPSDRFSAERTGGSVSTLTIQRTQQEDSAVYLCASSLVASDRLSNQPQHFGDGTRLSIL.

The chain recombines TRBV19 with TRBJ1-5, with D tentatively TRBD1 (5 bases). The V and J ends lost 1 base and 4 bases respectively, with 11 bases between them. The CDR3 is 15 residues long. CDR1 LNHDA and CDR2 SQIVND come from the germline V gene (reference sequence). The CDR3 DNA follows: TGTGCCAGTAGTATAGGGGCAGGGAATAATCAGCCCCAGCATTTT. Amino acid sequence: CASSIGAGNNQPQHF.

The chain recombines TRBV18 with TRBJ2-7, with D perhaps matching TRBD1 (6 bases). The CDR3 length is 15 residues. The V end was cut by 3 bases, the J end by 2 bases, with 14 bases between. Per germline, CDR1 KGHSH and CDR2 LQKENI. The CDR3 loop is CASSPPGTSPYEQYF. The CDR3 DNA follows: TGTGCCAGCTCACCCCCCGGGACAAGCCCCTACGAGCAGTACTTC.

This clone was seen a few times. The chain couples TRBV3-1 (or the pseudogene TRBV3-2) to TRBJ1-2; TRBD1 matches at 7 bases. The V gene end was trimmed by 1 base and the J gene end by 3 bases; junction bases not matched to a gene: 8. CDR3 length equals 16 residues. Per the germline V gene, CDR1 is LGHDT and CDR2 is YNNKEL (reference sequence). The CDR3 DNA follows: TGTGCCAGCAGCCAAGTAAGGGGGCTTTTAGACTATGGCTACACCTTC. It translates to CASSQVRGLLDYGYTF.